This TCR beta chain was recovered during a study of beta chain features in type 1 diabetes. About the research overall: Fewer than 110 million sorted cells were examined across all samples.

One heparinised blood draw, averaging roughly 0.11 L, came from each donor. Via CD45RO/CCR7/CD25/CD127/CD95/CD27, cells of the CD4+ naive, central memory, regulatory and stem cell-like memory subsets were sorted. Expressed TCRB transcripts were sequenced after all isolated RNA was converted to cDNA. Produced via immunoSEQ multiplex PCR; TCRdb's table is partial and in-frame only. Of about 150,000 clones in the sample, around 8.5% are singletons; the top ten hold less than 0.85%. The CDR3 totals 16 residues. The sequenced sample was central memory CD4+ T cells from blood. This chain connects TRBV21-1 to TRBJ2-5; TRBD2 is taken as the D call from the table, unchecked against the DNA. TRBV21-1 is noted as a pseudogene. This clonotype was obtained from a man younger than 35 in good health. The CDR3 loop reads CASSTRWTSKQETQYF. Here the CDR3 DNA reads TGTGCCAGCAGCACCAGATGGACTAGCAAACAAGAGACCCAGTACTTC.